This T cell receptor (beta chain) stems from a study of T cell repertoires in cytomegalovirus infection (dated by TCRdb to the late 2010s). Study-level background: Recently identified HLA-C-restricted CMV epitopes, whose presentation resists viral immunomodulation, were targeted by peptide stimulations together with well-studied HLA-B-restricted epitopes. Donor HLA type was relevant to the analysis, because carriage of CMV infection together with the matching HLA type was indicated by public TCR beta signatures. Points the paper makes about the study in general: In the ex vivo response, HLA-C-restricted CMV-specific TCR beta clonotypes were dominant, and in two of eight donors the single most frequent clonotype came from this HLA-C-restricted group. Cumulative frequency of public TCR beta family members discriminated carriers of CMV infection plus the relevant HLA type in this cohort and an independent approximately 370-donor cohort.

From the germline V gene, CDR1 is MNHEY and CDR2 is SVGAGI. The CDR3 covers 14 residues, taking in both the cysteine and the phenylalanine. This entry keeps only the CDR3 DNA: 42 bases, framed from base 1. Trimming takes 5 bases off V and 3 bases off J; junction bases not matched to a gene: 3. The treatment or condition label, as the study defines it: in vitro stimulation with specific CMV peptide epitopes to enrich CMV-specific T cells. Sequencing took place on an Illumina HiSeq 1500. TCRdb trimmed the raw reads at Q25, called clones with MiXCR and kept productive beta chains. Every distinct CDR3 protein forms one entry, paired with its most common genes and DNA. For this sample the table gives 700,000 to 950,000 distinct CDR3 sequences, of which 32% were detected only once. The ten top clones hold roughly 12% of the sample. About this clonotype: Its antigen specificity is not known. No base-level quality is on record; no much larger clone is a single base apart.

This clonotype originated in a human donor in good health (CMV status not recorded). Some clones in this sample may be carry-over from other donors' samples. The rearranged segments are TRBV6-5 and TRBJ1-1; 10 junctional bases match TRBD1. The specimen was cultured CD8+ T cells from PBMCs, collected from culture after CMV antigen stimulation. The sequenced DNA is TGTGCCAGCAGTAAGGACAGGGGGGACACTGAAGCTTTCTTT. Its protein is CASSKDRGDTEAFF.